This is a list of T cell receptor beta chains from one sample in a study of OX40 agonist ivuxolimab in advanced cancers. This table comes from immunoSEQ multiplex PCR, and its TCRdb copy is limited to in-frame clones, with some not included. The profile shows about 62,000 clones, around 83% of them singletons. The sample consisted of CD4+ or CD8+ T cells sorted from blood, taken in a trial of the OX40 agonist ivuxolimab. The receptors stem from an adult with an advanced solid tumor such as melanoma, head and neck, liver or kidney cancer. Both conserved end residues are part of each CDR3. A D gene is named only where the DNA matches it firmly. For some rows the clone size is stated as once, few or many, or as a class when expanded; others skip it.

clone_size: NA
d_call: NA
j_call: TRBJ2-6
v_call: TRBV9
cdr3_aa: CASSLRGSGANVLTF
cdr3_nt: TGTGCCAGCAGCCTAAGGGGCTCTGGGGCCAACGTCCTGACTTTC

clone_size: NA
d_call: NA
j_call: TRBJ2-3
v_call: TRBV5-1
cdr3_aa: CASSLAGASTDTQYF
cdr3_nt: TGCGCCAGCAGCTTGGCGGGGGCTAGCACAGATACGCAGTATTTT

clone_size: once
d_call: NA
j_call: TRBJ2-5
v_call: TRBV7-7
cdr3_aa: CASSPVLSVGTQYF
cdr3_nt: TGTGCTAGCAGCCCGGTCCTATCAGTGGGGACCCAGTACTTC

clone_size: NA
d_call: NA
j_call: TRBJ1-1
v_call: TRBV12-5
cdr3_aa: CASGLDPQAAEAFF
cdr3_nt: TGTGCTAGTGGTTTGGACCCCCAGGCGGCCGAAGCTTTCTTT

clone_size: NA
d_call: TRBD1
j_call: TRBJ2-7
v_call: TRBV19
cdr3_aa: CASSIRQGAREQYF
cdr3_nt: TGTGCCAGTAGTATACGACAGGGGGCCCGCGAGCAGTACTTC

clone_size: NA
d_call: NA
j_call: TRBJ1-1
v_call: TRBV6-5
cdr3_aa: CASSSAGPNTEAFF
cdr3_nt: TGTGCCAGCAGTTCCGCAGGGCCGAACACTGAAGCTTTCTTT

clone_size: once
d_call: NA
j_call: TRBJ2-5
v_call: TRBV6-1
cdr3_aa: CASTAPPAGETQYF
cdr3_nt: TGTGCCAGCACCGCCCCACCGGCAGGAGAGACCCAGTACTTC

clone_size: once
d_call: NA
j_call: TRBJ2-7
v_call: TRBV7-8
cdr3_aa: CASSLVLQGGYEQYF
cdr3_nt: TGTGCCAGCAGCTTAGTTTTACAGGGCGGCTACGAGCAGTACTTC

clone_size: few
d_call: NA
j_call: TRBJ1-3
v_call: TRBV6-1
cdr3_aa: CASSALGSGSGGNTIYF
cdr3_nt: TGTGCCAGCAGTGCTCTGGGGTCAGGGTCAGGTGGAAACACCATATATTTT

clone_size: NA
d_call: TRBD2
j_call: TRBJ2-7
v_call: TRBV19
cdr3_aa: CATTVSAGGYEQYF
cdr3_nt: TGTGCCACCACGGTTTCAGCGGGGGGATACGAGCAGTACTTC

clone_size: NA
d_call: TRBD1
j_call: TRBJ2-7
v_call: TRBV27
cdr3_aa: CASSRDRGPNEQYF
cdr3_nt: TGTGCCAGCAGCCGGGACAGGGGTCCGAACGAGCAGTACTTC

clone_size: NA
d_call: TRBD1
j_call: TRBJ1-2
v_call: TRBV7-9
cdr3_aa: CASSPQGWQNYGYTF
cdr3_nt: TGTGCCAGCAGCCCACAGGGGTGGCAGAACTATGGCTACACCTTC

clone_size: once
d_call: NA
j_call: TRBJ2-7
v_call: TRBV13
cdr3_aa: CASSLDRSYEQYF
cdr3_nt: TGTGCCAGCAGCTTAGACAGGTCCTACGAGCAGTACTTC

clone_size: NA
d_call: NA
j_call: TRBJ1-5
v_call: TRBV19
cdr3_aa: CASSSSQGSSNQPQHF
cdr3_nt: TGTGCCAGTAGTTCGTCCCAGGGTTCCAGCAATCAGCCCCAGCATTTT

clone_size: NA
d_call: TRBD2
j_call: TRBJ2-2
v_call: TRBV27
cdr3_aa: CASTRSGAGGELFF
cdr3_nt: TGTGCCAGCACCCGTAGCGGGGCCGGCGGGGAGCTGTTTTTT

clone_size: NA
d_call: TRBD1
j_call: TRBJ1-4
v_call: TRBV14
cdr3_aa: CASSHRQGATNEKLFF
cdr3_nt: TGTGCCAGCAGCCACCGACAGGGGGCAACTAATGAAAAACTGTTTTTT

clone_size: NA
d_call: NA
j_call: TRBJ2-5
v_call: TRBV19
cdr3_aa: CASSTGWETQYF
cdr3_nt: TGTGCCAGTAGTACAGGGTGGGAGACCCAGTACTTC

clone_size: few
d_call: NA
j_call: TRBJ1-1
v_call: TRBV7-6
cdr3_aa: CASTSGGTEAFF
cdr3_nt: TGTGCCAGCACTTCTGGGGGCACTGAAGCTTTCTTT

clone_size: NA
d_call: TRBD2
j_call: TRBJ2-2
v_call: TRBV4-3
cdr3_aa: CASSRTTSGVNTGELFF
cdr3_nt: TGCGCCAGCAGCCGAACGACTAGCGGGGTGAACACCGGGGAGCTGTTTTTT

clone_size: NA
d_call: TRBD1
j_call: TRBJ2-7
v_call: TRBV5-6
cdr3_aa: CASSPRDRLHYEQYF
cdr3_nt: TGTGCCAGCAGCCCTCGGGACAGACTACACTACGAGCAGTACTTC

clone_size: NA
d_call: TRBD2
j_call: TRBJ2-1
v_call: TRBV27
cdr3_aa: CASSKLTSVGYNEQFF
cdr3_nt: TGTGCCAGCAGTAAACTGACTAGCGTGGGGTACAATGAGCAGTTCTTC

clone_size: NA
d_call: TRBD1
j_call: TRBJ2-1
v_call: TRBV6-5
cdr3_aa: CASSRDRGGNEQFF
cdr3_nt: TGTGCCAGCAGCCGGGACAGGGGGGGTAATGAGCAGTTCTTC

clone_size: NA
d_call: TRBD2
j_call: TRBJ2-3
v_call: TRBV7-2
cdr3_aa: CASQGSGGAARAQYF
cdr3_nt: TGTGCCAGCCAAGGGAGCGGGGGGGCGGCCCGGGCGCAGTATTTT

clone_size: NA
d_call: TRBD1
j_call: TRBJ1-5
v_call: TRBV6-5
cdr3_aa: CASSGRQGRDQPQHF
cdr3_nt: TGTGCCAGCAGTGGAAGACAGGGGAGGGATCAGCCCCAGCATTTT

clone_size: once
d_call: TRBD2
j_call: TRBJ2-7
v_call: TRBV28
cdr3_aa: CASSSSAGAAYEQYF
cdr3_nt: TGTGCCAGCAGTTCCTCAGCGGGGGCCGCCTACGAGCAGTACTTC

clone_size: once
d_call: TRBD1
j_call: TRBJ1-2
v_call: TRBV2
cdr3_aa: CASSVQGTGEGRGYTF
cdr3_nt: TGTGCCAGCAGTGTTCAAGGCACAGGGGAAGGGCGTGGCTACACCTTC

clone_size: NA
d_call: NA
j_call: TRBJ2-5
v_call: TRBV18
cdr3_aa: CASSPGTGSQETQYF
cdr3_nt: TGTGCCAGCTCACCAGGGACGGGGAGCCAAGAGACCCAGTACTTC

clone_size: NA
d_call: NA
j_call: TRBJ2-1
v_call: TRBV5-1
cdr3_aa: CASSLKDLNEQFF
cdr3_nt: TGCGCCAGCAGCTTAAAGGATCTCAATGAGCAGTTCTTC

clone_size: NA
d_call: NA
j_call: TRBJ1-2
v_call: TRBV6-5
cdr3_aa: CASSPNRNYGYTF
cdr3_nt: TGTGCCAGCAGCCCTAACAGAAACTATGGCTACACCTTC

clone_size: once
d_call: TRBD1
j_call: TRBJ1-2
v_call: TRBV7-8
cdr3_aa: CASSPTGTGNNFYGYTF
cdr3_nt: TGTGCCAGCAGCCCAACCGGGACAGGGAACAACTTCTATGGCTACACCTTC

clone_size: once
d_call: NA
j_call: TRBJ2-2
v_call: TRBV15
cdr3_aa: CATSRGSRGGELFF
cdr3_nt: TGTGCCACCAGCAGAGGGAGTCGGGGCGGGGAGCTGTTTTTT

clone_size: NA
d_call: TRBD2
j_call: TRBJ2-7
v_call: TRBV6-6
cdr3_aa: CASQRGTYEQYF
cdr3_nt: TGTGCCAGCCAGCGGGGGACCTACGAGCAGTACTTC

clone_size: few
d_call: NA
j_call: TRBJ2-7
v_call: TRBV4-1
cdr3_aa: CASSQGRSYEQYF
cdr3_nt: TGCGCCAGCAGCCAAGGGAGGTCCTACGAGCAGTACTTC

clone_size: NA
d_call: NA
j_call: TRBJ2-2
v_call: TRBV5-1
cdr3_aa: CASSLAPSGTGELFF
cdr3_nt: TGCGCCAGCAGCTTGGCACCTTCGGGTACCGGGGAGCTGTTTTTT

clone_size: NA
d_call: TRBD2
j_call: TRBJ2-3
v_call: TRBV7-3
cdr3_aa: CASSLEAGFTDTQYF
cdr3_nt: TGTGCCAGCAGCTTAGAAGCGGGGTTCACAGATACGCAGTATTTT

clone_size: NA
d_call: NA
j_call: TRBJ1-3
v_call: TRBV6-5
cdr3_aa: CASSRSGTSGNTIYF
cdr3_nt: TGTGCCAGCAGTCGATCCGGGACCTCTGGAAACACCATATATTTT

clone_size: NA
d_call: TRBD1
j_call: TRBJ1-5
v_call: TRBV6-5
cdr3_aa: CASRYHYRGNEPQHF
cdr3_nt: TGTGCCAGCAGATACCATTACAGGGGGAACGAGCCCCAGCATTTT

clone_size: NA
d_call: NA
j_call: TRBJ1-2
v_call: TRBV6-5
cdr3_aa: CASSYAGAGGYTF
cdr3_nt: TGTGCCAGCAGTTACGCAGGCGCTGGTGGCTACACCTTC

clone_size: NA
d_call: NA
j_call: TRBJ1-2
v_call: TRBV6-5
cdr3_aa: CASSYYDRDSYGYTF
cdr3_nt: TGTGCCAGCAGTTACTATGACAGAGATTCATATGGCTACACCTTC

clone_size: NA
d_call: TRBD1
j_call: TRBJ1-2
v_call: TRBV5-1
cdr3_aa: CASSQQGQGVSGYTF
cdr3_nt: TGCGCCAGCAGCCAACAGGGACAGGGGGTCTCTGGCTACACCTTC

clone_size: few
d_call: TRBD1
j_call: TRBJ1-6
v_call: TRBV4-1
cdr3_aa: CASSQDRDGTGGNSPLHF
cdr3_nt: TGCGCCAGCAGCCAAGATCGGGACGGGACAGGGGGCAATTCACCCCTCCACTTT

clone_size: once
d_call: TRBD2
j_call: TRBJ2-1
v_call: TRBV5-5
cdr3_aa: CASSPGGGGKSSYNEQFF
cdr3_nt: TGTGCCAGCAGCCCCGGGGGCGGGGGGAAGAGCTCCTACAATGAGCAGTTCTTC

clone_size: NA
d_call: TRBD1
j_call: TRBJ1-5
v_call: TRBV18
cdr3_aa: CASSPRDRVQPQHF
cdr3_nt: TGTGCCAGCTCACCCCGGGACAGGGTTCAGCCCCAGCATTTT

clone_size: NA
d_call: TRBD1
j_call: TRBJ1-4
v_call: TRBV5-6
cdr3_aa: CASSWGTGEKLFF
cdr3_nt: TGTGCCAGCAGCTGGGGGACAGGGGAAAAACTGTTTTTT

clone_size: NA
d_call: NA
j_call: TRBJ2-1
v_call: TRBV27
cdr3_aa: CASSLGWGRSSYNEQFF
cdr3_nt: TGTGCCAGCAGTTTAGGCTGGGGCCGGAGCTCCTACAATGAGCAGTTCTTC

clone_size: NA
d_call: NA
j_call: TRBJ2-1
v_call: TRBV4-1
cdr3_aa: CASSPQSPQYNEQFF
cdr3_nt: TGCGCCAGCAGCCCGCAGTCCCCACAATACAATGAGCAGTTCTTC

clone_size: NA
d_call: NA
j_call: TRBJ2-3
v_call: TRBV9
cdr3_aa: CASSVTALLSTDTQYF
cdr3_nt: TGTGCCAGCAGCGTGACAGCACTACTAAGCACAGATACGCAGTATTTT

clone_size: NA
d_call: NA
j_call: TRBJ1-2
v_call: TRBV29-1
cdr3_aa: CSVEDGPTGNYGYTF
cdr3_nt: TGCAGCGTTGAGGACGGACCGACTGGTAACTATGGCTACACCTTC

clone_size: NA
d_call: TRBD2
j_call: TRBJ2-1
v_call: TRBV7-2
cdr3_aa: CASSSSSGGVLNEQFF
cdr3_nt: TGTGCCAGCAGCTCCTCTAGCGGGGGGGTCCTCAATGAGCAGTTCTTC

clone_size: once
d_call: NA
j_call: TRBJ1-2
v_call: TRBV6-6
cdr3_aa: CASSSVTQGGYTF
cdr3_nt: TGTGCCAGCAGTTCCGTGACACAGGGCGGCTACACCTTC